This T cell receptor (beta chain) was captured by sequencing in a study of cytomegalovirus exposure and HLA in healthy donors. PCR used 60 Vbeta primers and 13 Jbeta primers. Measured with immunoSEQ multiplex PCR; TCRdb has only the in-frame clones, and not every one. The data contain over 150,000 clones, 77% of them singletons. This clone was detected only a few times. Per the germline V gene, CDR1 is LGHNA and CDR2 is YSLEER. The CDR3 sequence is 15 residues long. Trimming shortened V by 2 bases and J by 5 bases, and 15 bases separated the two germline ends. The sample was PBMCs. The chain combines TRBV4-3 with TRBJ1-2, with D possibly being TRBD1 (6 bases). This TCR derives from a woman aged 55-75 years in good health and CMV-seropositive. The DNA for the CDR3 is TGCGCCAGCAGCCAACCGACAGGACGCTATTATGGCTACACCTTC. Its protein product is CASSQPTGRYYGYTF.